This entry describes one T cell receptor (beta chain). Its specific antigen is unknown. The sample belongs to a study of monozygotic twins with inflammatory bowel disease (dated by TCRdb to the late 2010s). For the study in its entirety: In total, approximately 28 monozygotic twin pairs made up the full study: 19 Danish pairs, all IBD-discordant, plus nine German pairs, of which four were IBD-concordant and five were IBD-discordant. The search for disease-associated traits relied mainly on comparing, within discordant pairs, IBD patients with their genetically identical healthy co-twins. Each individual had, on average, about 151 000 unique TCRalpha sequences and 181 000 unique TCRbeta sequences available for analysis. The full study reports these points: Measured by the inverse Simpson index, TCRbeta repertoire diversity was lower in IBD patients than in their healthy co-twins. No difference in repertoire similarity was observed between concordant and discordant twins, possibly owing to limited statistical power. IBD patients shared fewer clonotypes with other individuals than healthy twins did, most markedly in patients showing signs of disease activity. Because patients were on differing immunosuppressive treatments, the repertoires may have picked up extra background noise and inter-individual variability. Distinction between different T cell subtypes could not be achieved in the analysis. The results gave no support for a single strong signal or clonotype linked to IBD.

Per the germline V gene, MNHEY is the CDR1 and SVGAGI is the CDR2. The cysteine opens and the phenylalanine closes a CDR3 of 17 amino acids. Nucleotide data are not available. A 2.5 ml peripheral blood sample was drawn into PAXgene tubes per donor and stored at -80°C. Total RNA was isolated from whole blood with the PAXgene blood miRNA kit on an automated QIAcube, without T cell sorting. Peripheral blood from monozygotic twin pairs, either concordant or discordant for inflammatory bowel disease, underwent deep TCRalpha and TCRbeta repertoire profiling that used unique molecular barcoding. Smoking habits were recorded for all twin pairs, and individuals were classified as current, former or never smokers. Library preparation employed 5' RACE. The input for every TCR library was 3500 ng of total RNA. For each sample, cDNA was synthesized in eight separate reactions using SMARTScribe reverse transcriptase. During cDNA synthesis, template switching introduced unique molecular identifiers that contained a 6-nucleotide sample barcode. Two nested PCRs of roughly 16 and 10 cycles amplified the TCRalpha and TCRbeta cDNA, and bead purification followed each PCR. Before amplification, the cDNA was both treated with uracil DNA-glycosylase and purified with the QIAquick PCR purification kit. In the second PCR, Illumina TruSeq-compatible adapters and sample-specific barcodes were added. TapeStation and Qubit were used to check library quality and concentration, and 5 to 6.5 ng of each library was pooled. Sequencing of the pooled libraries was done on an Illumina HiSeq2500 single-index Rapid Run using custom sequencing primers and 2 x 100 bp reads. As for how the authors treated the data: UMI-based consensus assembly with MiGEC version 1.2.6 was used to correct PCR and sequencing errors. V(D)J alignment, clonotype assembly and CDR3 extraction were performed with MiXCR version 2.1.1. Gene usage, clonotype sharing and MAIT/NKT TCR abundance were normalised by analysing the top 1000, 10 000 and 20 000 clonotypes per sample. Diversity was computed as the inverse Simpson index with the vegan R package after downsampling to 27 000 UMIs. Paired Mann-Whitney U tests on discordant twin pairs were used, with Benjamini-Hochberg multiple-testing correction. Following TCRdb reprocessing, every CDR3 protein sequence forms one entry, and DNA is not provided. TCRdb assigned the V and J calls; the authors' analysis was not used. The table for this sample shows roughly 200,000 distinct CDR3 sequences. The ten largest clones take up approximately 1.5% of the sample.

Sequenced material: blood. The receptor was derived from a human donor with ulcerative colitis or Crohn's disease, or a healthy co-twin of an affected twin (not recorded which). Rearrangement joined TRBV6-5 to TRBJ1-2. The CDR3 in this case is CASSYSSLHSKAYGYTF.